This paragraph covers one TCR beta chain sequence. Only a few counts were recorded for this clonotype. This clone's antigen is unknown. Nothing much larger sits one base from this clone, and base qualities are not available. CDR1 and CDR2 are drawn from the germline V gene (reference sequence): LNHDA, SQIVND. V loses 4 bases, J loses 5 bases, and the germline ends lie 14 bases apart. The CDR3 numbers 14 residues from cysteine through phenylalanine. The only DNA kept is the CDR3, 42 bases in frame from the first base. The data belong to a study of CD8 T cells in ankylosing spondylitis (dated by TCRdb to about 2017). Some background on the complete study: The study set out to find disease-linked TCR variants by profiling T cell receptor beta repertoires in ankylosing spondylitis patients and healthy donors. The full study cohort comprised 20 to 30 ankylosing spondylitis patients and approximately 100 healthy donors. Peripheral blood samples were taken, and synovial fluid was additionally collected from ankylosing spondylitis patients. The paper's findings and limits, for the study overall: Some of the motif variants had been reported before in the synovial fluid and blood of reactive arthritis patients, a finding that suggests common disease-initiation mechanisms. A TCR beta motif of fewer than 10 highly homologous amino acid variants appeared characteristic of blood from ankylosing spondylitis patients. According to the report, matched synovial fluid samples from ankylosing spondylitis patients were significantly enriched for the disease-linked clones. The disease-linked clones had a CD8+ phenotype and were found at relatively low frequencies in peripheral blood.

Sequencing relied on an Illumina HiSeq 2500. TCR beta libraries were prepared by quantitative 5'-RACE with molecular barcodes. Concerning the study's data processing: A new computational method based on a probabilistic model of VDJ rearrangement was used to identify disease-linked TCR variants. TCRdb applied fastp at Q25 and MiXCR to the public reads, then kept only in-frame beta chains. When rows share a CDR3 protein, they turn into one entry using the most common DNA and genes. None of the V and J calls come from the authors' own analysis; TCRdb made them. The sample table shows a few hundred thousand distinct CDR3 sequences, and over 9.5% are seen once. Approximately 6.3% of the sample rests with the top ten.

The chain joins TRBV19 to TRBJ2-5, with the D gene not confidently named. This sequence originates from a male donor with ankylosing spondylitis. Sample: blood, either unsorted or a sorted T cell fraction (not recorded which). The DNA is TGTGCCAGTAGTACAGTACCGGCGCGGGAGACCCAGTACTTC. It is translated as CASSTVPARETQYF.